The 4 T cell receptor beta chains below were found in one sample sequenced in a study of blood T cell repertoires in COVID-19. Profiling relied on immunoSEQ multiplex PCR, and the TCRdb table lists in-frame clones only, not all of them. The sample shows a few hundred thousand clones, roughly 85% of them seen only once. Sequences were obtained from PBMCs or T cells enriched from blood (not recorded which). The origin of the receptors is a woman between 50 and 59 years old who had recovered from COVID-19.

The rearrangement links TRBV4-2 to TRBJ2-5, with TRBD2 matching 8 bases. V dropped 0 bases and J dropped 4; count of bases not matched to a gene: 10. The V gene's germline CDR1 is LGHNA and CDR2 YNFKEQ. The CDR3 contains 17 residues. The CDR3 bases are TGTGCCAGCAGCCAAGATAGGGGGAGCGGGAGAAGAGAGACCCAGTACTTC. It yields the protein CASSQDRGSGRRETQYF.

The rearrangement links TRBV28 to TRBJ1-6; D may be TRBD1 (5 bases). V lost 6 bases, J lost 7 bases, and 10 bases lay in between. From germline, CDR1 is MDHEN and CDR2 SYDVKM. The CDR3 covers 13 residues. CDR3 in DNA: TGTGCCAGCAGCTCGACAGTGAATTCACCCCTCCACTTT. It codes for CASSSTVNSPLHF.

The chain employs TRBV14 and TRBJ2-3; D is perhaps TRBD2 (5 bases). The CDR3 is made up of 15 amino acids. Trimming pared 1 base from V and 6 bases from J, leaving 14 bases between. Germline-derived CDR1 and CDR2 are SGHDN and FVKESK. CDR3 nucleotides: TGTGCCAGCAGCCAAGCCGGGGTGGGAGCGGATACGCAGTATTTT. Translating gives CASSQAGVGADTQYF.

V gene TRBV19 combines with J gene TRBJ2-1, with 11 bases matching TRBD2. The CDR3 is 15 amino acids. Germline CDR1 LNHDA, CDR2 SQIVND (reference sequence). The V segment lost 4 bases and the J segment 5 bases; nucleotides outside the gene matches: 4. The CDR3 region is CASSTLAGGHNEQFF. Here the CDR3 DNA reads TGTGCCAGTAGTACCCTAGCGGGAGGCCACAATGAGCAGTTCTTC.